One TCR beta chain is described in this entry. Its antigen specificity is not known. The sample holds no much larger clone one base away, and base qualities are not on file. The immunoSEQ Assay, a bias-controlled multiplex PCR, was used to amplify TCRbeta CDR3 regions from genomic DNA. In the paper's pipeline: The number of nucleated cells in each sample was estimated by amplification of reference gene primers within the assay. Sequence reads were collapsed and filtered to measure the absolute abundance of every unique TCRbeta CDR3 rearrangement. For each sample, productive Simpson clonality was calculated as the square root of Simpson's diversity index over productive rearrangements. TCRdb took this table from immuneACCESS and kept in-frame rearrangements with V and J called. Such tables lack part of the clones; where checked against another copy, unresolved V genes explain under half of the gap, and the rest is unexplained. The DNA was the basis for D and trimming; V, J and clone size are from that table. The sample includes roughly 87,000 clones, with less than 85% observed a single time. The ten largest account for roughly 17% of the sample.

Deletion took 2 bases off V and 6 bases off J, with a span of 8 bases between the germline ends. The CDR3 has 13 amino acids, counting the end cysteine and phenylalanine. Only CDR3 DNA is held: 39 bases, read in frame from base 1. The germline V gene supplies CDR1 KGHSH and CDR2 LQKENI. These data come from a study of blood T cell repertoires in COVID-19 (dated by TCRdb to the early 2020s). Study-level background: The collaborator samples originated in the United States, Italy and Spain and spanned the acute and convalescent phases of COVID-19. A de-identified subject ID, COVID-19 status, age in years and sex were almost always included in the sample metadata. The material from the prospective study consisted of cDNA or gDNA derived from T cells, B-cell-depleted T cells, or PBMCs. Subjects who had been exposed to COVID-19, were actively infected with it, or had recovered from it provided the deeply sampled blood TCRbeta repertoires that made up the dataset. A freely available public database, intended as a resource for researchers studying the immune response to SARS-CoV-2, is where the repertoires were released. Where HLA class I and class II types were available, the types were taken from metadata supplied by the sample provider, not from assay-based typing. Samples were obtained from the ongoing ImmuneRACE study (first 160 participants) and from 1,254 subjects provided by 6 global collaborators.

The full study reports these points: The amount of clinical and demographic metadata varied by source and participant and was provided uncurated.

The collaborating institutions used their own protocols to collect whole blood in K2EDTA tubes. For TCRbeta analysis, collaborators shipped samples in one of three forms: frozen whole blood, isolated PBMCs, or DNA extracted from either of those sample types. This TCR came from a woman in her fifties or sixties with acute or convalescent COVID-19. Rearrangement joined TRBV18 to TRBJ1-3; the D gene identity is not certain. Sequenced material: peripheral blood. Here is the DNA: TGTGCCAGCTCACCAGGCCCCCAAAACACCATATATTTT. This codes for CASSPGPQNTIYF.